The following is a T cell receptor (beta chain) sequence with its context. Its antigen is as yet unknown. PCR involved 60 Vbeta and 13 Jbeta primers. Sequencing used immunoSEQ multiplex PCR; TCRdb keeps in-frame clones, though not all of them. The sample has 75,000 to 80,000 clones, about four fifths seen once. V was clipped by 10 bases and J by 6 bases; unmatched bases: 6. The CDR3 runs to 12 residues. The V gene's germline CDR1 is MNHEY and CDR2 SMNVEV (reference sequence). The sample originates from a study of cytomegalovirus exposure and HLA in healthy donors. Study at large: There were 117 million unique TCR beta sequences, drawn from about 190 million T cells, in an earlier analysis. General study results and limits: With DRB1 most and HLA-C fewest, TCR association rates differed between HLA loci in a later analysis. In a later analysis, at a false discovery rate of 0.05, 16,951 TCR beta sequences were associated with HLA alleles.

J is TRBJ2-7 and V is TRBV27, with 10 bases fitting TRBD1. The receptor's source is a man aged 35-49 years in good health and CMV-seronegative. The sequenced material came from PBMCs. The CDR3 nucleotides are TGTGCCACCGCGACAGGGGGCAGCGAGCAGTACTTC. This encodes CATATGGSEQYF.